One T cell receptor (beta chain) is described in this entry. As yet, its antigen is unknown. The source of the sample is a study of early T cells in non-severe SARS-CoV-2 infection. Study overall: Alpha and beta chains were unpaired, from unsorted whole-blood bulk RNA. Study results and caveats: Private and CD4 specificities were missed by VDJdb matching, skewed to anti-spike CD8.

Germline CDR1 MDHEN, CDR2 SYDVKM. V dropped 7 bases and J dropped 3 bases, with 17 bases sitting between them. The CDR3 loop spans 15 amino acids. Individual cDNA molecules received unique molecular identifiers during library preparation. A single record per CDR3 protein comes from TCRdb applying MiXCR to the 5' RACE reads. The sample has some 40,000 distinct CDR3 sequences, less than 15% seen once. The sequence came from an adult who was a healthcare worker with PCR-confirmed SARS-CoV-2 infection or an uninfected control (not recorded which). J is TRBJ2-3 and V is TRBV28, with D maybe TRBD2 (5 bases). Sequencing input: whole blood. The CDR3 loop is CASNALGLVTDTQYF. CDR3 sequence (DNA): TGTGCCAGCAACGCCCTAGGACTTGTTACAGATACGCAGTATTTT. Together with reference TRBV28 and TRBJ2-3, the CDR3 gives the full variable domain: DVKVTQSSRYLVKRTGEKVFLECVQDMDHENMFWYRQDPGLGLRLIYFSYDVKMKEKGDIPEGYSVSREKKERFSLILESASTNQTSMYLCASNALGLVTDTQYFGPGTRLTVL.